This is a list of T cell receptor beta chains from one sample in a study of radiotherapy plus CTLA-4 blockade in lung cancer. The protocol was immunoSEQ multiplex PCR, while the TCRdb copy is restricted to in-frame clones and leaves out a portion. The repertoire holds about 45,000 clones, with 63% as singletons. Material: peripheral blood, obtained from a patient treated with radiotherapy plus ipilimumab. These receptors came from a human donor with non-small cell lung cancer who had a partial response to radiotherapy plus ipilimumab. The CDR3 runs from the conserved cysteine through the conserved F or W. Each record gives: J gene, clone size, D gene, V gene, CDR3 protein, CDR3 DNA. The D gene is left open where the match is weak. The size field is filled for only some rows; it gives once, few, many or a size class.

J: TRBJ2-7; size: NA; D: NA; V: TRBV14; CDR3: CASSQDLGRRDEQYF; DNA: TGTGCCAGCAGCCAAGATCTGGGGAGGAGGGACGAGCAGTACTTC
J: TRBJ2-1; size: few; D: NA; V: TRBV9; CDR3: CASSSRGGYNEQFF; DNA: TGTGCCAGCAGCTCCCGAGGAGGTTACAATGAGCAGTTCTTC
J: TRBJ2-7; size: NA; D: TRBD2; V: TRBV6-5; CDR3: CASSYNPGGYEQYF; DNA: TGTGCCAGCAGTTACAATCCGGGGGGCTACGAGCAGTACTTC
J: TRBJ1-1; size: NA; D: NA; V: TRBV6-1; CDR3: CASSKTLNTEAFF; DNA: TGTGCCAGCAGCAAAACTCTGAACACTGAAGCTTTCTTT
J: TRBJ2-6; size: NA; D: TRBD1; V: TRBV9; CDR3: CASSAGTGGAGANVLTF; DNA: TGTGCCAGCAGCGCCGGGACAGGGGGCGCTGGGGCCAACGTCCTGACTTTC
J: TRBJ1-2; size: NA; D: NA; V: TRBV7-9; CDR3: CASSGTPNPGNYGYTF; DNA: TGTGCCAGCAGCGGGACTCCCAACCCTGGTAACTATGGCTACACCTTC
J: TRBJ2-7; size: few; D: NA; V: TRBV6-5; CDR3: CASSTTGPSGEQYF; DNA: TGTGCCAGCAGTACTACAGGACCTTCGGGCGAGCAGTACTTC
J: TRBJ2-5; size: once; D: NA; V: TRBV11-2; CDR3: CASSLNNQETQYF; DNA: TGTGCCAGCAGCTTAAACAACCAAGAGACCCAGTACTTC
J: TRBJ1-1; size: few; D: NA; V: TRBV14; CDR3: CASSRTGINAEAFF; DNA: TGTGCCAGCAGCCGAACGGGGATAAACGCTGAAGCTTTCTTT
J: TRBJ2-3; size: NA; D: NA; V: TRBV9; CDR3: CASSVASRTDTQYF; DNA: TGTGCCAGCAGCGTAGCATCCCGCACAGATACGCAGTATTTT
J: TRBJ2-7; size: NA; D: TRBD1; V: TRBV4-1; CDR3: CASSQVSGQGREQYF; DNA: TGCGCCAGCAGCCAAGTTTCCGGACAGGGGAGGGAGCAGTACTTC
J: TRBJ1-2; size: NA; D: TRBD1; V: TRBV7-3; CDR3: CASSLGPGQPSNYGYTF; DNA: TGTGCCAGCAGCTTAGGACCGGGACAGCCCTCTAACTATGGCTACACCTTC
J: TRBJ1-1; size: NA; D: NA; V: TRBV2; CDR3: CASSVLGELTEAFF; DNA: TGTGCCAGCAGTGTCCTCGGGGAATTGACTGAAGCTTTCTTT
J: TRBJ1-5; size: NA; D: TRBD1; V: TRBV2; CDR3: CASRGQGAGRAQHF; DNA: TGTGCCAGCAGAGGACAGGGGGCGGGTCGGGCCCAGCATTTT
J: TRBJ1-6; size: NA; D: NA; V: TRBV30; CDR3: CAWTPGLNSPLHF; DNA: TGTGCCTGGACCCCGGGATTAAATTCACCCCTCCACTTT
J: TRBJ1-6; size: NA; D: NA; V: TRBV2; CDR3: CPRWEGLGVGSPLHF; DNA: TGTCCCCGATGGGAGGGGTTAGGGGTGGGTTCACCCCTCCACTTT